These 13 T cell receptor beta chains originate from one sample sequenced in a study of shared clonotypes between healthy human individuals. The method was immunoSEQ multiplex PCR; TCRdb's version includes in-frame clones alone and lacks a portion of them. The sample carries about 1.5 million clones, 96% recorded once. The sample taken for sequencing was naive CD4+ T cells sorted from blood. Described subset: CD45RA+ positively selected. Receptors originate from a man aged 30-40 years in good health.

This clone has a single count. The V call is TRBV5-4, the J call TRBJ2-3, with unresolved D. Germline V gives CDR1 SGHNT, CDR2 YYREEE (reference sequence). Trimming stripped 3 bases from V and 0 bases from J, with 5 bases between. CDR3 length: 13 amino acids. CDR3 in DNA: TGTGCCAGCAGCTCCCTTAGCACAGATACGCAGTATTTT. Its translation: CASSSLSTDTQYF. The full variable domain, rest sourced from reference TRBV5-4 and TRBJ2-3, is ETGVTQSPTHLIKTRGQQVTLRCSSQSGHNTVSWYQQALGQGPQFIFQYYREEENGRGNFPPRFSGLQFPNYSSELNVNALELDDSALYLCASSSLSTDTQYFGPGTRLTVL.

This clone has only one observation. The V call is TRBV6-1, the J call TRBJ2-2; TRBD1 agrees at 9 bases. The CDR3 has 16 amino acids. Germline V gene data show CDR1 as MNHNS and CDR2 as SASEGT. V trimming: 4 bases; J trimming: 5 bases; junction bases outside the gene matches: 8. The CDR3 sequence: CASSGPDRGWTGELFF. The CDR3 DNA reads TGTGCCAGCAGTGGGCCGGACAGGGGTTGGACCGGGGAGCTGTTTTTT.

The rearrangement joins TRBV5-1 to TRBJ2-2; 9 bases are a match to TRBD1. This CDR3 is built from 15 residues. Germline CDR1 is SGHRS and CDR2 is YFSETQ. V trimming: 4 bases; J trimming: 4 bases; junction bases outside the gene matches: 5. The CDR3 sequence is CASSRDRVFTGELFF. Here the CDR3 DNA reads TGCGCCAGCAGCCGGGACAGGGTTTTCACCGGGGAGCTGTTTTTT.

The chain recombines TRBV10-2 with TRBJ1-4; tentative D call: TRBD1 (6 bases). With 6 bases removed from V and 8 bases from J, the gap between germline ends came to 22 bases. The CDR3 is made up of 16 amino acids. Germline-derived CDR1 and CDR2 are WSHSY and SAAADI. CDR3 in DNA: TGCGCCAGCAGCGACCCTCGGTCAGGGGCAGGAGAAAAACTGTTTTTT. Protein product: CASSDPRSGAGEKLFF.

This clone was seen once. This chain's CDR3 is CASSGYRVANPDGYF. CDR3 DNA: TGTGCCAGCAGCGGGTACAGGGTAGCAAACCCGGACGGGTACTTC. The chain is built from TRBV5-5 and TRBJ2-7, with D possibly matching TRBD1 (6 bases). V lost 4 bases to trimming and J lost 12 bases, with 26 bases between them. The germline CDR1 and CDR2 sequences are SGHKS and YYEKEE (reference sequence). CDR3 size: 15 residues.

The count of this clone is one. The CDR3 region has the DNA TGTGCCAGCAGCCCTGGGGGGGGGACCTATGGCTACACCTTC. As protein: CASSPGGGTYGYTF. The chain is built from TRBV28 and TRBJ1-2; TRBD1 might be the D (5 bases). Trimming shortened V by 6 bases and J by 4 bases, and 15 bases separated the two germline ends. CDR3 size: 14 residues. Germline V gene data show CDR1 as MDHEN and CDR2 as SYDVKM.

The chain has TRBV28 and TRBJ2-5; D remains ambiguous. V was pared by 3 bases and J by 5 bases, with 4 bases between. Germline CDR1 reads MDHEN; CDR2 reads SYDVKM. CDR3 length: 11 amino acids. DNA of the CDR3: TGTGCCAGCAGTTTGATGGAGACCCAGTACTTC. Protein: CASSLMETQYF.

This chain connects TRBV10-2 to TRBJ2-7; 10 bases map to TRBD2. Germline CDR1 WSHSY, CDR2 SAAADI. V was clipped by 4 bases and J by 7 bases; unmatched bases: 1. The CDR3 spans 12 residues. Written as DNA, the CDR3 is TGCGCCAGCAGTGCAGCGGGAGGGGAGCAGTACTTC. It is translated as CASSAAGGEQYF.

The V gene is TRBV10-1, the J gene TRBJ2-1; 10 bases line up with TRBD2. Germline CDR1 reads WNHNN; CDR2 reads SYGVQD (reference sequence). Losses at the gene ends were 2 bases for V and 9 bases for J; bases not matched to a gene: 7. The CDR3 runs to 15 residues. Here the CDR3 DNA reads TGCGCCAGCAGTGAGCAGTTAGCGGGAGGTGGTGAGCAGTTCTTC. Translating gives CASSEQLAGGGEQFF.

The chain couples TRBV6-1 to TRBJ1-2; 8 nucleotides agree with TRBD1. The CDR3 covers 15 residues. Germline assignment: CDR1 MNHNS and CDR2 SASEGT. Germline trimming cut 1 base from V and 4 bases from J; bases unmatched to any gene: 5. CDR3 in DNA: TGTGCCAGCAGTGAAGAGACAGGGGATGTCTATGGCTACACCTTC. Translated, it gives CASSEETGDVYGYTF.

V gene TRBV19 combines with J gene TRBJ2-2, with 8 bases lining up with TRBD1. This CDR3 spans 16 amino acids. CDR1 and CDR2 from the germline V gene are LNHDA and SQIVND (reference sequence). The V gene end was trimmed by 6 bases and the J gene end by 4 bases; junction bases not matched to a gene: 10. CDR3 in DNA: TGTGCCAGTAGGGACAGGACAGGGCGGTTCACCGGGGAGCTGTTTTTT. Amino acids: CASRDRTGRFTGELFF.

V and J are TRBV14 and TRBJ1-1; 9 bases align to TRBD1. The V and J ends lost 0 bases and 5 bases, in that order; junction bases with no gene match: 1. CDR3 size: 14 residues. The germline V gene has CDR1 SGHDN and CDR2 FVKESK. CDR3: CASSQEQGATEAFF. CDR3 nucleotide sequence: TGTGCCAGCAGCCAAGAACAGGGGGCAACTGAAGCTTTCTTT. The complete variable domain, with remaining parts taken from reference TRBV14 and TRBJ1-1, reads EAGVTQFPSHSVIEKGQTVTLRCDPISGHDNLYWYRRVMGKEIKFLLHFVKESKQDESGMPNNRFLAERTGGTYSTLKVQPAELEDSGVYFCASSQEQGATEAFFGQGTRLTVV.

The chain recombines TRBV18 with TRBJ1-1, with 8 positions matching TRBD1. The junction had 12 bases not matched to a gene; V was cut back by 1 base and J by 5 bases. The CDR3 is made up of 17 amino acids. Germline loops: CDR1 KGHSH, CDR2 LQKENI. CDR3 sequence (DNA): TGTGCCAGCTCACCACTATCCGGGACAGGCAGTGGGACTGAAGCTTTCTTT. This translates into CASSPLSGTGSGTEAFF.